This TCR beta chain was captured in a study of regulatory T cells in long-lasting Graves disease. At the level of the study: In persistent Graves' disease, antithyroid drugs had been taken for over 5 years and TSH receptor antibodies stayed positive.

This clonotype was detected only a few times. CDR3 regions were amplified by Arm-PCR using iRepertoire HTBI primers to build TCR beta libraries. TCRdb re-analysed the multiplex PCR reads in MiXCR, keeping a single row per CDR3 protein. This table has about 470,000 distinct CDR3 sequences, under 25% appearing once. Time point indicated: persistent/refractory GD, antithyroid drugs over 5 years with positive TRAb. The TCR library was made from RNA that had been extracted from PBMCs in TRIzol. V was clipped by 5 bases and J by 0 bases, with 14 bases between them. There are 16 residues in the CDR3. Per germline, CDR1 MDHEN and CDR2 SYDVKM.

The TCR comes from a female donor with Graves disease. The rearrangement links TRBV28 to TRBJ2-1, with unresolved D. Specimen: peripheral blood mononuclear cells (PBMCs), collected when the disease was refractory, from a patient treated with antithyroid drugs. The chain's CDR3 is CASSPRPLLSYNEQFF. In DNA form, the CDR3 reads TGTGCCAGCAGTCCCAGACCCTTACTCTCCTACAATGAGCAGTTCTTC.